These 22 T cell receptor beta chains were sequenced from one sample in a study of T cell repertoires in cytomegalovirus infection. TCRdb itself ran the reads through MiXCR, one entry per CDR3 protein. The sample gives around 340,000 distinct CDR3 sequences, about 28% of which show up once; about 19% is in the top ten. These receptors have no identified antigens. Specimen: cultured PBMCs, collected from culture after CMV antigen stimulation. These receptors originate from a human donor in good health (CMV status not recorded). Some clones in this sample may be carry-over from other donors' samples.

The chain carries TRBV20-1 and TRBJ1-5; no reliable D call. V lost 1 base and J 0 bases, leaving 7 bases between the germline ends. Germline CDR1 is DFQATT and CDR2 is SNEGSKA (reference sequence). The CDR3 covers 14 residues. This CDR3 reads CSARGVYSNQPQHF. The DNA of the CDR3 is TGCAGTGCTAGAGGGGTATATAGCAATCAGCCCCAGCATTTT.

This clonotype was found many times. This rearrangement joins TRBV24-1 to TRBJ2-1; D might be TRBD1 or TRBD2, each matching 5 bases. Germline CDR1 KGHDR, CDR2 SFDVKD. The CDR3 loop spans 18 amino acids. Trimming pared 2 bases from V and 5 bases from J, leaving 21 bases between. CDR3 coding DNA: TGTGCCACCAGTGATTGGGGCCTCCGGGGTCGCGGCAACAATGAGCAGTTCTTC. Its protein is CATSDWGLRGRGNNEQFF.

This clonotype has at least ten counts. This sequence joins TRBV28 and TRBJ2-1; 10 nucleotides line up with TRBD1. CDR3 length equals 16 residues. Germline V gene lookup returns CDR1 MDHEN and CDR2 SYDVKM. The junction had 6 bases not matched to a gene; V was cut back by 1 base and J by 6 bases. CDR3 DNA: TGTGCCAGCAGTTTATTGGGACAGGGGACAGGCAATGAGCAGTTCTTC. Translating gives CASSLLGQGTGNEQFF. Complete variable domain (other parts from reference TRBV28 and TRBJ2-1): DVKVTQSSRYLVKRTGEKVFLECVQDMDHENMFWYRQDPGLGLRLIYFSYDVKMKEKGDIPEGYSVSREKKERFSLILESASTNQTSMYLCASSLLGQGTGNEQFFGPGTRLTVL.

The rearrangement links TRBV9 to TRBJ2-7; TRBD2 matches 10 bases. V dropped 0 bases and J dropped 5; count of bases not matched to a gene: 5. Germline CDR1 SGDLS, CDR2 YYNGEE. The CDR3 length is 15 residues. The CDR3 loop is CASSVEAGGWNEQYF. As DNA, the CDR3 is TGTGCCAGCAGCGTAGAAGCGGGAGGGTGGAACGAGCAGTACTTC.

The gene calls are TRBV4-1 and TRBJ2-3; D remains unclear. This CDR3 spans 14 amino acids. Germline CDR1 reads MGHRA; CDR2 reads YSYEKL. The V end lost 1 base, the J end lost 2 bases, and 7 bases lay between the germline ends. CDR3: CASSQVGFTDTQYF. The CDR3 DNA is TGCGCCAGCAGCCAAGTTGGATTCACAGATACGCAGTATTTT.

This clonotype was detected ten times or more. This chain links TRBV7-2 with TRBJ2-1; 9 nucleotides align to TRBD2. Per the germline V gene, CDR1 is SGHTA and CDR2 is FQGNSA. V shed 6 bases, J shed 3 bases, and the junction held 6 bases outside the gene matches. This CDR3 spans 15 amino acids. The CDR3 reads CASSYGLAFYNEQFF. CDR3 bases: TGTGCCAGCAGTTATGGACTAGCGTTCTACAATGAGCAGTTCTTC. Together with reference TRBV7-2 and TRBJ2-1, the CDR3 gives the full variable domain: GAGVSQSPSNKVTEKGKDVELRCDPISGHTALYWYRQSLGQGLEFLIYFQGNSAPDKSGLPSDRFSAERTGGSVSTLTIQRTQQEDSAVYLCASSYGLAFYNEQFFGPGTRLTVL.

This chain joins TRBV5-4 and TRBJ1-6; TRBD1 aligns across 9 bases. Germline CDR1 SGHNT, CDR2 YYREEE (reference sequence). The CDR3 consists of 15 residues. The trim removed 5 bases at V and 5 bases at J, leaving 5 bases unmatched. The CDR3 DNA follows: TGTGCCAGCAGGAGGCGGGACAGGGATAATTCACCCCTCCACTTT. Amino acid sequence: CASRRRDRDNSPLHF. Based on the CDR3 plus reference TRBV5-4 and TRBJ1-6, the full variable domain is ETGVTQSPTHLIKTRGQQVTLRCSSQSGHNTVSWYQQALGQGPQFIFQYYREEENGRGNFPPRFSGLQFPNYSSELNVNALELDDSALYLCASRRRDRDNSPLHFGNGTRLTVT.

The gene calls are TRBV29-1 and TRBJ1-1, with D possibly TRBD1 on 5 matching bases. Between the trimmed V and J ends, which lost 0 bases and 3 bases, there was a span of 14 bases. Germline lookup yields CDR1 SQVTM and CDR2 ANQGSEA. The CDR3 has 15 residues. CDR3 protein: CSVEDRFGRDTEAFF. As DNA, the CDR3 is TGCAGCGTTGAAGATCGGTTCGGCAGGGACACTGAAGCTTTCTTT.

V usage is TRBV12-3 or TRBV12-4 and J usage is TRBJ1-5; 11 bases agree with TRBD1. CDR3 size: 13 residues. The V segment lost 4 bases and the J segment 7 bases; nucleotides outside the gene matches: 0. CDR3 coding DNA: TGTGCCAGCAGTTGGACAGGGGGCCAGCCCCAGCATTTT. Translating gives CASSWTGGQPQHF.

This sequence joins TRBV27 and TRBJ1-5; possibly TRBD1 for D (6 bases). This CDR3 has 15 amino acids. Germline V gene sequence: CDR1 MNHEY, CDR2 SMNVEV (reference sequence). V shed 2 bases and J shed 2 bases, with 10 bases lying between them. CDR3 bases: TGTGCCAGCAGTTTAGAGGGGGGCGGCAATCAGCCCCAGCATTTT. The encoded protein is CASSLEGGGNQPQHF.

This clonotype was observed a handful of times. This rearrangement joins TRBV19 to TRBJ2-5, with unresolved D. This CDR3 is built from 15 residues. Germline-derived CDR1 and CDR2 are LNHDA and SQIVND (reference sequence). V lost 5 bases and J lost 3, with 16 bases in between. CDR3 residues: CASSLRAPGEETQYF. In nucleotides, the CDR3 is TGTGCCAGTAGTCTACGGGCCCCTGGGGAAGAGACCCAGTACTTC.

This clonotype came up a few times. The chain is built from TRBV18 and TRBJ1-6, with 7 nucleotides matching TRBD1. After removal of 3 bases from V and 7 bases from J, the junction contained 12 bases not matched to a gene. The germline V gene has CDR1 KGHSH and CDR2 LQKENI. The CDR3 loop spans 17 amino acids. CDR3 residues: CASSPALEGARNSPLHF. CDR3 nucleotide sequence: TGTGCCAGCTCACCGGCGCTAGAGGGGGCCCGGAATTCACCCCTCCACTTT.

The genes are TRBV20-1 and TRBJ2-1, with D unresolved. The germline V gene encodes CDR1 DFQATT and CDR2 SNEGSKA (reference sequence). This CDR3 is built from 14 residues. The V end was cut by 6 bases, the J end by 1 base, with 13 bases between. The CDR3 is CSAQSEISYNEQFF. CDR3 bases: TGCAGTGCCCAGAGCGAGATTTCCTACAATGAGCAGTTCTTC.

In this sample, this clonotype turned up a few times. The rearrangement uses TRBV28 and TRBJ1-3, with D possibly TRBD1 on 6 matching bases. Germline lookup yields CDR1 MDHEN and CDR2 SYDVKM. V was trimmed by 4 bases and J by 5 bases, leaving 12 bases between them. The CDR3 loop spans 14 amino acids. DNA for the CDR3: TGTGCCAGCAGTTCGGGACAATTGAGAAACACCATATATTTT. Residues: CASSSGQLRNTIYF.

Written as DNA, the CDR3 is TGTGCCAGCAGCTTAGCTGCGGGAGAAACAGATACGCAGTATTTT. As protein: CASSLAAGETDTQYF. This sequence joins TRBV7-6 and TRBJ2-3; 7 bases are a match to TRBD2. The J segment lost 3 bases and the V segment lost 0 bases, leaving 3 bases of the junction unmatched. The CDR3 has 15 residues. Germline-derived CDR1 and CDR2 are SGHVS and FNYEAQ.

The chain carries TRBV13 and TRBJ2-3; D gene uncertain. Trimming cost V 8 bases and J 6 bases, with 12 bases left between them. Germline V gene sequence: CDR1 PRHDT, CDR2 FYEKMQ (reference sequence). CDR3 length equals 12 residues. The CDR3 spells CASGLFRDTQYF. CDR3 DNA: TGTGCCAGCGGTCTCTTCAGGGATACGCAGTATTTT.

The gene calls are TRBV7-4 and TRBJ2-7; TRBD2 is a possible D gene (5 bases). The CDR3 covers 14 residues. Germline CDR1 and CDR2: SGHVT and SQSDAQ. Trimming removed 6 bases at V and 3 bases at J, with 15 bases between. CDR3 amino acids: CASSPKGGIYEQYF. The CDR3, as DNA: TGTGCCAGCAGTCCCAAAGGAGGCATCTACGAGCAGTACTTC.

This clonotype was seen a handful of times. The V call is TRBV3-1, the J call TRBJ2-1; 9 nucleotides match TRBD2. V dropped 0 bases and J dropped 8; count of bases not matched to a gene: 11. The germline V gene has CDR1 LGHDT and CDR2 YNNKEL (reference sequence). This CDR3 is built from 17 residues. CDR3 sequence reads: CASSQESAGGPTHEQFF. For the CDR3, the DNA is TGTGCCAGCAGCCAAGAATCTGCGGGGGGGCCGACGCATGAGCAGTTCTTC.

The chain is built from TRBV27 and TRBJ2-7; TRBD2 matches at 11 bases. With 6 bases clipped from V and 4 bases from J, the junction kept 2 bases outside the gene matches. CDR3 size: 13 residues. Looked up from germline, CDR1 is MNHEY and CDR2 is SMNVEV (reference sequence). This CDR3 is CASRRTSGYEQYF. CDR3 DNA: TGTGCCAGCAGACGGACTAGCGGGTACGAGCAGTACTTC.

V and J are TRBV12-3 or TRBV12-4 and TRBJ2-6; D is uncertain. V gave up 6 bases and J gave up 4 bases, with 7 bases separating them. The CDR3 has 13 amino acids. CDR3 amino acids: CASRGLGANVLTF. The CDR3 DNA is TGTGCCAGCAGGGGGTTAGGGGCCAACGTCCTGACTTTC.

The table lists this clonotype with a few counts. The chain has TRBV7-8 and TRBJ1-4; possibly TRBD1 for D (6 bases). This CDR3 is 17 amino acids long. The ends were cut back, 5 bases at V and 3 bases at J, with 19 bases in the middle. CDR1 and CDR2 (germline): SGHVS, FQNEAQ. The CDR3 DNA reads as TGTGCCAGCAGCCAGATCCGGGGGCTGGGGTCTAATGAAAAACTGTTTTTT. Its translation: CASSQIRGLGSNEKLFF.

The table lists this clonotype with a few counts. The J gene is TRBJ1-4, the V gene TRBV20-1; TRBD1 matches 8 bases. The CDR3 spans 19 residues. V gave up 3 bases and J gave up 0 bases; unmatched junction bases: 15. Germline assignment: CDR1 DFQATT and CDR2 SNEGSKA (reference sequence). Here the CDR3 DNA reads TGCAGTGCTAGGCCTTCGACAGGGGTTAGCACTGCAACTAATGAAAAACTGTTTTTT. Amino acid sequence: CSARPSTGVSTATNEKLFF.